Below, one T cell receptor beta chain is given with its context. The specificity of this receptor is unknown. The record has no base qualities; no much larger clone is one base away. This entry is derived from a study of T cell responses to AZD1222 COVID-19 vaccine (dated by TCRdb to the early 2020s). Notes on the research overall: TCR sequencing was performed for about 250 trial participants, of whom some 200 were given two doses of AZD1222 and around 26 were given two doses of MenACWY control vaccine. Trial participants were enrolled by age into subgroups of 18-55, 56-69 and 70-plus years, and roughly 150, 30 and 60 TCR-sequenced participants, respectively, were included in these subgroups.

What the study reported, not specific to this receptor: Vaccine-associated CD4 TCRs spanned the whole spike protein, with dominant responses in regions 160-218 and 743-854. Reportedly, almost half of the unique spike-specific TCRs recognized epitopes lying outside the regions that are mutated in the B.1.351 and B.1.1.7 variants. Conclusions about previously exposed vaccinees were limited because only six AZD1222 recipients were SARS-CoV-2 seropositive at baseline. Most participants were white British and females outnumbered males, and the authors suggested that clonal diversity may have been underestimated. In the small 56-69-year group, the increase in depth fell short of significance, most likely because of low power. Because no day 14 peak-response samples were available, repertoires were characterized only after the peak T cell response. After two AZD1222 doses, spike-specific TCR breadth and depth were significantly higher than at day 0 and than in MenACWY recipients.

Relative to germline, V is 9 bases shorter and J is 4 bases shorter, with 13 bases between their ends. The CDR3 runs 12 residues from the cysteine to the phenylalanine. Kept here is only the CDR3 DNA, which spans 36 bases and is read in frame from base 1. As encoded in the germline V gene, CDR1 is MRHNA while CDR2 is SNTAGT. The time point label corresponds to: about 28 days (+/-7) after the second vaccine dose. AZD1222 recipients with second doses at about 4 weeks or about 12 weeks were pooled, because spike-specific TCR depth and breadth did not differ between schedules. Samples from vaccinated people were obtained from the UK trials COV001 and COV002, which included a single-blind randomized controlled phase 2/3 trial of AZD1222 (ChAdOx1 nCoV-19) in healthy adults. For TCRbeta chain sequencing, PBMC samples from trial participants were taken at day 0 and at day 28 after the second dose. The CDR3 regions of human TCRbeta chains were subjected to immunosequencing. The original methods were these. TCRs in the repertoires were matched against a reference library of SARS-CoV-2-specific TCRs that had been generated with the MIRA antigen-specificity platform. Breadth was defined as the fraction of unique TCRs that were SARS-CoV-2-associated. Depth was defined as the fraction of total T cells that were SARS-CoV-2-associated. Using the MIRA data, each spike-specific TCR was assigned both to the spike region to which the TCR was reactive and to a CD4 or CD8 class. Log10-transformed breadth and depth values were compared by one-way ANOVA with Sidak's multiple comparisons tests. Sourced from immuneACCESS, this table was stored by TCRdb with only in-frame sequences that have V and J called. A share of the clones is absent; for the studies checked, an unresolved V gene accounts for under half, and the remainder has no known explanation. The DNA gave D and trimming, while V, J and clone size come from that table. Recorded for this sample are about 150,000 clones; approximately 92% of them occurred a single time. The ten largest clones capture about 3.2% of the sample.

The sequencing here drew on peripheral blood, taken 28 days after the second AZD1222 dose. The sequence derives from an adult who received the AZD1222 COVID-19 vaccine. In this chain, TRBV6-4 is recombined with TRBJ2-7; the D gene cannot be resolved reliably. DNA sequence: TGTGCCAGTTGGGCCCTCCAGTACGAGCAGTACTTC. This yields the protein CASWALQYEQYF.